This TCR beta chain was obtained from a study of vaccination and CD4 T cells after COVID-19. About the study: There were a few convalescent patients sampled at day 14 and again at days 161 to 241 post-vaccination.

As to time point: late sampling 161 to 241 days after vaccination in a few convalescent patients. Positive PCR tests dated from March to December 2020, predating US Alpha, Beta and Delta variants. TCRdb ran MiXCR on the PCR reads and lists one entry per CDR3 protein. The sample shows roughly 28,000 distinct CDR3 sequences, roughly 50% of them seen only once. V lost 2 bases to trimming and J lost 5 bases; unmatched junction nucleotides: 11. From germline, CDR1 is SGHVS and CDR2 FQNEAQ. The length of the CDR3 is 18 residues. This clonotype was sampled from a human donor who had recovered from COVID-19. The sample here was CD4+ T cells from blood, taken about 7 months after SARS-CoV-2 vaccination. V usage is TRBV7-8 and J usage is TRBJ2-5; TRBD2 matches 13 bases. The CDR3 protein is CASSLILAGGTRWETQYF. DNA of the CDR3: TGTGCCAGCAGCTTAATACTAGCGGGAGGGACAAGGTGGGAGACCCAGTACTTC.